This T cell receptor beta chain was found in a study of blood T cell repertoires in COVID-19. The study assigned cohorts using participant-reported clinical history. In this sample, this clone turned up once. This CDR3 is built from 17 residues. From germline, CDR1 is LNHDA and CDR2 SQIVND (reference sequence). V trimming: 4 bases; J trimming: 2 bases; junction bases outside the gene matches: 9. Only in-frame clones appear in the TCRdb table, and some are missing; sequencing was by immunoSEQ multiplex PCR. The top ten clones hold 1.5% to 2.5% of a sample with approximately 360,000 clones, around 87% of them seen once.

The V and J genes are TRBV19 and TRBJ2-1; 9 nucleotides agree with TRBD2. Sequenced sample: PBMCs or T cells enriched from blood (not recorded which). This clonotype originated in a man between 35 and 55 years old in a cohort exposed to, infected with or recovered from COVID-19 (not recorded which). The CDR3 region is CASSRSLAGQTYNEQFF. The CDR3 DNA reads TGTGCCAGTAGTAGATCACTAGCGGGCCAGACCTACAATGAGCAGTTCTTC.